The next 14 T cell receptor beta chains were all read from a single sample in a study of cytomegalovirus exposure and HLA in healthy donors (dated by TCRdb to 2016 to 2017). Library method: the immunoSEQ multiplex PCR assay. A mixture of 60 forward primers for TCR Vbeta segments and 13 reverse primers for TCR Jbeta segments was used in the multiplex PCR. Sourced from immuneACCESS, this table was stored by TCRdb with only in-frame sequences that have V and J called. A share of the clones is absent; for the studies checked, an unresolved V gene accounts for under half, and the remainder has no known explanation. The table for this sample lists some 100,000 clones; about 80% of them were counted only once. The ten largest account for 2.7% of the sample. The material sequenced was PBMCs. All receptors derive from a female donor in good health and CMV-seronegative.

This clone was observed a handful of times. The chain employs TRBV19 and TRBJ1-5; tentatively, D is TRBD1 (5 bases). The CDR3 covers 14 residues. The germline V and J ends were trimmed by 7 bases and 4 bases, with 14 bases remaining between them. Germline CDR1 reads LNHDA; CDR2 reads SQIVND (reference sequence). CDR3 nucleotide sequence: TGTGCCAGTACCGAGTACAGGTTTAATCAGCCCCAGCATTTT. Amino acid sequence: CASTEYRFNQPQHF. Full variable domain (rest looked up from reference TRBV19 and TRBJ1-5): DGGITQSPKYLFRKEGQNVTLSCEQNLNHDAMYWYRQDPGQGLRLIYYSQIVNDFQKGDIAEGYSVSREKKESFPLTVTSAQKNPTAFYLCASTEYRFNQPQHFGDGTRLSIL.

This clone showed up just a few times. This may be a read error: a much more frequent sequence differs by one nucleotide. The chain employs TRBV10-3 and TRBJ2-3, with 13 bases that match TRBD2. The CDR3 extends over 15 amino acids. Per germline, CDR1 ENHRY and CDR2 SYGVKD. The CDR3 loop is CASSGLAGGTDTQYF. The CDR3 region has the DNA TGTGCCAGCAGTGGACTAGCGGGGGGCACAGATACGCAGTATTTT.

The rearrangement joins TRBV10-2 to TRBJ2-3, with D maybe TRBD2 (6 bases). Germline V gene lookup returns CDR1 WSHSY and CDR2 SAAADI. Trimming removed 3 bases from V and 5 bases from J, with 15 bases in between. The CDR3 totals 15 residues. The CDR3: CASSEPGLPKDTQYF. The CDR3 DNA is TGCGCCAGCAGTGAACCGGGACTGCCTAAAGATACGCAGTATTTT.

This clone appeared a single time. The CDR3 coding sequence is TGTGCCAGCGGCCGACAGGATTCCTACGAGCAGTACTTC. This sequence encodes CASGRQDSYEQYF. V usage is TRBV6-4 and J usage is TRBJ2-7, with D perhaps TRBD1 (6 bases). CDR3 length: 13 residues. The germline V gene encodes CDR1 MRHNA and CDR2 SNTAGT. V was pared by 8 bases and J by 1 base, with 12 bases between.

J is TRBJ2-7 and V is TRBV7-5; the table gives TRBD1 as D, unverified against the DNA. TRBV7-5 is termed a pseudogene. The CDR3 is 15 residues long. CDR3 sequence (DNA): TGTGTCAGAAGCGACAACAGGGAAGCGTCCTACGAGCAGTACTTC. Amino acids: CVRSDNREASYEQYF.

V usage is TRBV9 and J usage is TRBJ2-3, with a possible D match to TRBD2 (5 bases). This CDR3 has 16 residues. Germline CDR1 SGDLS, CDR2 YYNGEE. Trimming shortened V by 2 bases and J by 0 bases, and 13 bases separated the two germline ends. In DNA, the CDR3 is TGTGCCAGCAGCGTGCCCAGAGAGGGTAGCACAGATACGCAGTATTTT. It codes for CASSVPREGSTDTQYF. Combining the CDR3 with reference TRBV9 and TRBJ2-3 gives the whole variable domain DSGVTQTPKHLITATGQRVTLRCSPRSGDLSVYWYQQSLDQGLQFLIQYYNGEERAKGNILERFSAQQFPDLHSELNLSSLELGDSALYFCASSVPREGSTDTQYFGPGTRLTVL.

The V and J genes are TRBV6-4 and TRBJ1-1; TRBD1 might be the D (5 bases). The germline V gene has CDR1 MRHNA and CDR2 SNTAGT. CDR3 length equals 13 residues. The V and J ends lost 4 bases and 3 bases respectively, with 9 bases between them. The CDR3 loop reads CASSARADTEAFF. CDR3 nucleotides: TGTGCCAGCAGTGCCAGGGCCGACACTGAAGCTTTCTTT.

CDR3 sequence: CASSSRGPNTEAFF. CDR3 nucleotide sequence: TGTGCCAGCAGCTCCAGGGGGCCGAACACTGAAGCTTTCTTT. The chain employs TRBV5-4 and TRBJ1-1; 8 nucleotides line up with TRBD1. J gave up 1 base and V 3 bases, and 2 bases lay outside the gene matches. In germline, CDR1 is SGHNT, CDR2 YYREEE (reference sequence). The CDR3 consists of 14 residues.

The chain uses TRBV7-9 and TRBJ2-1; 11 positions agree with TRBD1. There are 15 residues in the CDR3. V was clipped by 2 bases and J by 13 bases; unmatched bases: 10. The V gene's germline CDR1 is SEHNR and CDR2 FQNEAQ (reference sequence). CDR3 bases: TGTGCCAGCAGCTTAAGGACAGGGGGCGAATCTTATCAGTTCTTC. Amino acid sequence: CASSLRTGGESYQFF.

This rearrangement joins TRBV29-1 to TRBJ1-1; possibly TRBD1 for D (6 bases). Trimming took off 4 bases at V and 7 bases at J, with 13 bases between the two ends. CDR1 and CDR2 from the germline V gene are SQVTM and ANQGSEA. CDR3 size: 12 residues. As DNA, the CDR3 is TGCAGCGTTGTTGAACAGGGCAATGAAGCTTTCTTT. Its translation: CSVVEQGNEAFF. The variable domain in full, with the rest retrieved from reference TRBV29-1 and TRBJ1-1, is SAVISQKPSRDICQRGTSLTIQCQVDSQVTMMFWYRQQPGQSLTLIATANQGSEATYESGFVIDKFPISRPNLTFSTLTVSNMSPEDSSIYLCSVVEQGNEAFFGQGTRLTVV.

This clone was picked up one time. V is TRBV5-1 and J is TRBJ2-5; TRBD2 aligns across 8 bases. The V and J ends lost 4 bases and 9 bases, in that order; junction bases with no gene match: 14. In germline, CDR1 is SGHRS, CDR2 YFSETQ. The CDR3 has 15 amino acids. This chain's CDR3 is CASSGTGLGGGAQYF. CDR3 in DNA: TGCGCCAGCAGCGGGACGGGACTAGGGGGAGGGGCCCAGTACTTC.

The gene calls are TRBV25-1 and TRBJ2-5, with 10 bases aligning to TRBD2. The closer fit of TRBJ2-7 to the DNA end suggests the J call may be wrong. The germline CDR1 and CDR2 sequences are MGHDK and SYGVNS. The CDR3 sequence is 13 residues long. The CDR3 here is CASSGAGGNEQYF. The CDR3 region has the DNA TGTGCCAGCAGTGGAGCGGGGGGGAACGAGCAGTACTTC.

The gene calls are TRBV30 and TRBJ2-3, with 7 bases lining up with TRBD2. Trimming cost V 0 bases and J 5 bases; bases outside gene matches: 5. This CDR3 spans 14 amino acids. CDR1 and CDR2 (germline): GTSNPN, SVGIG (reference sequence). The CDR3 loop is CAWSVRASGDTQYF. Written as DNA, the CDR3 is TGTGCCTGGAGTGTAAGGGCTAGCGGAGATACGCAGTATTTT.

The rearrangement links TRBV5-6 to TRBJ2-7; possible D gene TRBD1, 5 bases. Germline V gene sequence: CDR1 SGHDT, CDR2 YYEEEE. This CDR3 is built from 14 residues. Trimming took off 4 bases at V and 4 bases at J, with 15 bases between the two ends. This chain's CDR3 is CASSAPFGAYEQYF. The CDR3, as DNA: TGTGCCAGCAGCGCGCCGTTTGGGGCTTACGAGCAGTACTTC.